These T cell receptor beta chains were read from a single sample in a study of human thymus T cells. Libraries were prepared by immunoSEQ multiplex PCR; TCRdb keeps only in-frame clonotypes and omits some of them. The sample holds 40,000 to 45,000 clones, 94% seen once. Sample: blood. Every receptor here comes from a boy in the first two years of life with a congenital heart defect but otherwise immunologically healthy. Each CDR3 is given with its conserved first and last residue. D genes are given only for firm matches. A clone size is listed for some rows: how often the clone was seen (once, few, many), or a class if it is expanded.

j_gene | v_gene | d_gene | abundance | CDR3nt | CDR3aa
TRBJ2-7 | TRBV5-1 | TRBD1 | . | TGCGCCAGCAGCTTGGTGGCAGGGGGCACCTACGAGCAGTACTTC | CASSLVAGGTYEQYF
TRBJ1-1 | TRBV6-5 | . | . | TGTGCCAGCAGGCAGGGTACTGAAGCTTTCTTT | CASRQGTEAFF
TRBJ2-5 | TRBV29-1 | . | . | TGCAGCGTTGAAAGGACAGAGGAGACCCAGTACTTC | CSVERTEETQYF
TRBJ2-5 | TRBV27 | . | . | TGTGCCAGCAGCTTAGGAGAGACCCAGTACTTC | CASSLGETQYF
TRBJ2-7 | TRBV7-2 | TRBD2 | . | TGTGCCAGCAGCTTTACCACTAGCGGGGGGTTCGGGCAGTACTTC | CASSFTTSGGFGQYF
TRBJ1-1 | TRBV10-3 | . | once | TGTGCCATCATCACTGAGGGGGAGGGAGCTTTCTTT | CAIITEGEGAFF
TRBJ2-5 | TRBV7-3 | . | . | TGTGCCAGCAGCTTGCAGGGGGGGCAAGAGACCCAGTACTTC | CASSLQGGQETQYF
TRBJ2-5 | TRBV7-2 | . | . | TGTGCCAGCAGCACTAGGAGGGGAAGGGAGACCCAGTACTTC | CASSTRRGRETQYF
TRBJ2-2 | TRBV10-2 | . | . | TGCGCCAGCCGGGACTTATGGGGGCTGGAGCTGTTTTTT | CASRDLWGLELFF
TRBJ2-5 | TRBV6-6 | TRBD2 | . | TGTGCCAGCAGTTACCTAGCGGGGGGCGGGACCCAGTACTTC | CASSYLAGGGTQYF
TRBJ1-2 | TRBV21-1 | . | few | TGTGCCAGCAGCAAAGGAGAGGGCTCAGGATGGAGCTACACCTTC | CASSKGEGSGWSYTF
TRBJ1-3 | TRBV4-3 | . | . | TGCGCCAGCAGCCAAGAAATGCCCGGGGCCAGCTCTGGAAACACCATATATTTT | CASSQEMPGASSGNTIYF
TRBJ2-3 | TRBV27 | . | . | TGTGCCAGCAGCCCTCGCACAGATACGCAGTATTTT | CASSPRTDTQYF
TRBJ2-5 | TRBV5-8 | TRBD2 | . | TGTGCCAGCTTCGGGGGGGAGACCCAGTACTTC | CASFGGETQYF
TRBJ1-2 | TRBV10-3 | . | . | TGTGCCATCAGTGAGTCAGGGAACTATGGCTACACCTTC | CAISESGNYGYTF
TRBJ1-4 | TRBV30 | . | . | TGTGCCTGGAATAGACAGCCTAATGAAAAACTGTTTTTT | CAWNRQPNEKLFF
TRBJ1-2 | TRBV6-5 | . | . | TGTGCCAGCAGTTACAGGGATAGTAACTATGGCTACACCTTC | CASSYRDSNYGYTF
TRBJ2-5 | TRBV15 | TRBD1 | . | TGTGCCACCAGCAGAGAGACAGGGAGAGAGACCCAGTACTTC | CATSRETGRETQYF
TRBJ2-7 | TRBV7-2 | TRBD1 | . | TGTGCCAGCAGCCCGCACGGGACAGGGTTTTCCTACGAGCAGTACTTC | CASSPHGTGFSYEQYF
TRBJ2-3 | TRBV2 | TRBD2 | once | TGTGCCAGCAAGCTAGCGGCTACAGATACGCAGTATTTT | CASKLAATDTQYF